The rows below give T cell receptor beta chains drawn from one sample of a study of blood T cell repertoires in COVID-19. The data were produced by immunoSEQ multiplex PCR, yet TCRdb's version contains in-frame clones alone and is incomplete. The profile shows approximately 330,000 clones, around 91% of them singletons. Sequenced sample: peripheral blood. The origin of the receptors is a woman in her forties with COVID-19, enrolled during active disease. The CDR3 runs from the conserved cysteine through the conserved F or W. The D gene is left open where the match is weak. Some rows have no size entry. The others give once, few or many, or a class for an expanded clone.

V	J	D	size	CDR3	DNA
TRBV4-2	TRBJ1-4	NA	NA	CASSQDGQGGEKLFF	TGTGCCAGCAGCCAAGATGGTCAAGGGGGTGAAAAACTGTTTTTT
TRBV6-5	TRBJ1-5	NA	NA	CASRRVSNQPQHF	TGTGCCAGCCGCAGGGTCAGCAATCAGCCCCAGCATTTT
TRBV7-2	TRBJ2-3	NA	NA	CASSRRWASDTQYF	TGTGCCAGCAGCCGGAGGTGGGCTAGTGATACGCAGTATTTT
TRBV5-5	TRBJ1-2	NA	NA	CASSLYSYGYTF	TGTGCCAGCAGCTTGTACAGTTATGGCTACACCTTC
TRBV7-8	TRBJ1-3	NA	NA	CASSLDDRIIGNTIYF	TGTGCCAGCAGCTTAGACGACAGAATTATTGGAAACACCATATATTTT
TRBV19	TRBJ1-4	TRBD1	NA	CASTAPLLRDRDEKLFF	TGTGCCAGTACCGCTCCCCTCCTCCGGGACAGGGACGAAAAACTGTTTTTT
TRBV27	TRBJ2-3	TRBD2	NA	CASSFGGGDTDTQYF	TGTGCCAGCAGTTTTGGCGGGGGGGACACAGATACGCAGTATTTT
TRBV27	TRBJ1-2	TRBD1	NA	CASSRDRGLQGYTF	TGTGCCAGCAGCCGCGACAGGGGGCTCCAGGGCTACACCTTC
TRBV6-4	TRBJ1-5	TRBD1	NA	CASSGWTGGNQPQHF	TGTGCCAGCAGTGGATGGACAGGGGGAAATCAGCCCCAGCATTTT
TRBV7-2	TRBJ1-2	TRBD1	NA	CASSRSHRQGAANYGYTF	TGTGCCAGCAGCCGGAGTCATAGACAGGGGGCTGCTAACTATGGCTACACCTTC
TRBV5-1	TRBJ1-2	NA	NA	CASSLGVLQEPGYTF	TGCGCCAGCAGCTTGGGAGTTTTACAGGAACCAGGCTACACCTTC
TRBV19	TRBJ1-1	NA	NA	CASRSRNYNTEAFF	TGTGCCAGTAGGTCACGGAACTATAACACTGAAGCTTTCTTT
TRBV9	TRBJ1-3	NA	NA	CASSANRESGNTIYF	TGTGCCAGCAGCGCAAACAGGGAGTCTGGAAACACCATATATTTT
TRBV27	TRBJ2-3	NA	NA	CASSLSYREWMDTQYF	TGTGCCAGCAGTTTATCCTACCGGGAGTGGATGGATACGCAGTATTTT
TRBV28	TRBJ2-7	NA	NA	CASSLITPGLSSSYEQYF	TGTGCCAGCAGTTTAATAACTCCGGGACTCAGTAGCTCCTACGAGCAGTACTTC
TRBV6-5	TRBJ2-1	NA	NA	CASSLDSSSYNEQFF	TGTGCCAGCAGCCTAGACAGCAGCTCCTACAATGAGCAGTTCTTC
TRBV6-5	TRBJ2-7	TRBD1	NA	CASAAGTVRYEQYF	TGTGCCAGCGCCGCCGGGACAGTCCGTTACGAGCAGTACTTC
TRBV5-1	TRBJ2-1	TRBD2	NA	CASRILAGDNEQFF	TGCGCCAGCAGAATACTAGCGGGGGACAATGAGCAGTTCTTC
TRBV27	TRBJ2-4	NA	NA	CASSDRIDIQYF	TGTGCCAGCAGCGACAGGATAGACATTCAGTACTTC
TRBV4-3	TRBJ1-6	NA	NA	CASSPVSGGGSLHF	TGCGCCAGCAGCCCAGTTTCGGGGGGAGGGTCCCTCCACTTT
TRBV7-2	TRBJ2-4	TRBD1	once	CASSSRPTGGAGKNIQYF	TGTGCCAGCAGCTCCCGACCTACAGGGGGCGCCGGCAAAAACATTCAGTACTTC
TRBV27	TRBJ1-6	TRBD1	once	CASSLTTTGFNNSPLHF	TGTGCCAGCAGTTTAACGACGACAGGGTTCAATAATTCACCCCTCCACTTT
TRBV7-2	TRBJ2-4	NA	NA	CASSLVMANKNIQYF	TGTGCCAGCAGCTTAGTAATGGCAAACAAAAACATTCAGTACTTC
TRBV28	TRBJ1-5	NA	NA	CASSWRGYQPQHF	TGTGCCAGCTCCTGGCGGGGTTATCAGCCCCAGCATTTT
TRBV9	TRBJ2-1	TRBD1	NA	CASSPRDSWNEQFF	TGTGCCAGCAGCCCTCGGGACAGTTGGAATGAGCAGTTCTTC
TRBV19	TRBJ2-3	NA	NA	CASSINRLSRVTDTQYF	TGTGCCAGTAGTATTAACCGGTTGAGCAGGGTCACAGATACGCAGTATTTT
TRBV28	TRBJ1-1	NA	once	CASSWPGGEAFF	TGTGCCAGCAGTTGGCCGGGGGGTGAAGCTTTCTTT
TRBV6-4	TRBJ2-3	TRBD2	NA	CASSESSGSTQYF	TGTGCCAGCAGTGAGTCTAGCGGGAGTACGCAGTATTTT
TRBV15	TRBJ2-1	TRBD2	NA	CATSFSASGTSYNEQFF	TGTGCCACCAGCTTTTCGGCTAGCGGTACCTCCTACAATGAGCAGTTCTTC
TRBV5-4	TRBJ1-1	TRBD1	NA	CASSLGDRGSIEAFF	TGTGCCAGCAGCTTGGGGGACAGGGGGTCTATTGAAGCTTTCTTT
TRBV4-1	TRBJ1-2	NA	NA	CASSQALHSNYGYTF	TGCGCCAGCAGCCAGGCCCTACACAGTAACTATGGCTACACCTTC
TRBV30	TRBJ2-1	NA	NA	CAWSSLPQGSNEQFF	TGTGCCTGGAGCTCCCTCCCCCAGGGTTCCAATGAGCAGTTCTTC
TRBV2	TRBJ1-6	TRBD1	NA	CASSMTGTGSPLHF	TGTGCCAGCAGTATGACAGGGACCGGCTCACCCCTCCACTTT
TRBV28	TRBJ2-7	NA	NA	CASQGLYEQYF	TGTGCCAGCCAGGGTCTATACGAGCAGTACTTC
TRBV7-2	TRBJ1-5	NA	NA	CASSLGLGQPQHF	TGTGCCAGCAGCTTAGGTCTAGGTCAGCCCCAGCATTTT
TRBV5-5	TRBJ2-7	NA	NA	CASSLGRGPYEQYF	TGTGCCAGCAGCCTGGGGCGGGGACCCTACGAGCAGTACTTC
TRBV9	TRBJ2-3	NA	NA	CASSGVFPGTQYF	TGTGCCAGCAGCGGCGTGTTCCCCGGTACGCAGTATTTT
TRBV10-3	TRBJ2-6	NA	NA	CAISESSAGLHLVSGANVLTF	TGTGCCATCAGTGAGTCGAGTGCAGGGTTACATCTTGTCTCTGGGGCCAACGTCCTGACTTTC
TRBV5-6	TRBJ1-2	NA	NA	CASSLGGTPYGYTF	TGTGCCAGCAGCTTGGGGGGGACTCCCTATGGCTACACCTTC
TRBV7-9	TRBJ2-5	TRBD1	NA	CASSSRTGGLQETQYF	TGTGCCAGCAGCTCTAGGACAGGGGGGCTCCAAGAGACCCAGTACTTC
TRBV5-4	TRBJ2-7	TRBD1	once	CASSHRDRGNYEQYF	TGTGCCAGCAGCCACCGGGACAGGGGGAACTACGAGCAGTACTTC
TRBV15	TRBJ1-2	NA	NA	CATSRGGGNYGYTF	TGTGCCACCAGCAGAGGGGGAGGGAACTATGGCTACACCTTC
TRBV30	TRBJ1-1	NA	NA	CAWSVPDGRGAFF	TGTGCCTGGAGTGTACCCGACGGGAGGGGAGCTTTCTTT
TRBV27	TRBJ2-7	NA	NA	CASSPPHRQAVSYEQYF	TGTGCCAGCAGTCCCCCACATAGGCAGGCTGTTTCCTACGAGCAGTACTTC
TRBV6-5	TRBJ2-7	NA	NA	CASSYKPGVGYEQYF	TGTGCCAGCAGTTACAAGCCCGGGGTAGGGTACGAGCAGTACTTC
TRBV18	TRBJ2-5	NA	NA	CASSPRLAGGPYQETQYF	TGTGCCAGCTCACCACGATTGGCCGGGGGTCCATACCAAGAGACCCAGTACTTC
TRBV29-1	TRBJ1-2	NA	NA	CSAANRQNPNYGYTF	TGCAGCGCCGCCAACCGACAGAACCCCAACTATGGCTACACCTTC
TRBV5-8	TRBJ1-2	NA	NA	CASNKGGSNYGYTF	TGTGCCAGCAATAAAGGGGGATCTAACTATGGCTACACCTTC